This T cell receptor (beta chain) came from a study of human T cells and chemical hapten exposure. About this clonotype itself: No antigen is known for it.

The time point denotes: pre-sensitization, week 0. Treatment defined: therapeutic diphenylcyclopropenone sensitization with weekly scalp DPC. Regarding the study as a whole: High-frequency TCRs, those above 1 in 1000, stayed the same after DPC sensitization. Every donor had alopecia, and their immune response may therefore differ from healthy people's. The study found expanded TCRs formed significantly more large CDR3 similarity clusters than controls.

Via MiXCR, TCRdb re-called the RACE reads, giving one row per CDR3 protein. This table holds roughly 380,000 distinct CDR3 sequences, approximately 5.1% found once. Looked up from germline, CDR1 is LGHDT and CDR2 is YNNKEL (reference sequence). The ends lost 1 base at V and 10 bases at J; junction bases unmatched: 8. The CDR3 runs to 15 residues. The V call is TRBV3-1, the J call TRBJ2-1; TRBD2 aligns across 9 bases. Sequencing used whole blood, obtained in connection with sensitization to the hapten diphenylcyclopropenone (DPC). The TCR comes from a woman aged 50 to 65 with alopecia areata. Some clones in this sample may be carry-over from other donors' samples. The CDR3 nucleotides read TGTGCCAGCAGCCAAGGGGCTAGCGGGGTTGGAGAGCAGTTCTTC. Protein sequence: CASSQGASGVGEQFF.